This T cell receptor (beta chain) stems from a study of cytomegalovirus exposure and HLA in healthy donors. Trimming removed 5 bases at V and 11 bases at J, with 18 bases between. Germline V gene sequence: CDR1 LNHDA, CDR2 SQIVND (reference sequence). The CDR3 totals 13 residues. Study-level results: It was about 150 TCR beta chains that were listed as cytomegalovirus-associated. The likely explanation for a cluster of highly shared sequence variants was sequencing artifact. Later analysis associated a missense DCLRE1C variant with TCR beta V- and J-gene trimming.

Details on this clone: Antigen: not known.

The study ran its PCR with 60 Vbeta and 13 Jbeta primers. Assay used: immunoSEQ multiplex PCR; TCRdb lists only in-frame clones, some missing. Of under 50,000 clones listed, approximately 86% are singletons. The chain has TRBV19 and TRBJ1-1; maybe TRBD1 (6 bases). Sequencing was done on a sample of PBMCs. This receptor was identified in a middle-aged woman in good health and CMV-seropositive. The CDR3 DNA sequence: TGTGCCAGTAGTGCCGACAGGCCGAGTTTGGCTTTCTTT. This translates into CASSADRPSLAFF. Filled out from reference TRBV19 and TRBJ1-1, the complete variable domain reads DGGITQSPKYLFRKEGQNVTLSCEQNLNHDAMYWYRQDPGQGLRLIYYSQIVNDFQKGDIAEGYSVSREKKESFPLTVTSAQKNPTAFYLCASSADRPSLAFFGQGTRLTVV.